This entry lists 22 T cell receptor beta chains sequenced from one sample in a study of blood T cell repertoires in COVID-19. Profiling relied on immunoSEQ multiplex PCR, and the TCRdb table lists in-frame clones only, not all of them. The profile covers some 330,000 clones, with more than 85% appearing a single time and about 18% taken by the ten largest. The specimen was PBMCs or T cells enriched from blood (not recorded which). These receptors were collected from a woman aged 25-40 years who had recovered from COVID-19.

The chain recombines TRBV4-1 with TRBJ1-3, with D maybe TRBD1 (5 bases). Germline V gene data show CDR1 as MGHRA and CDR2 as YSYEKL. V lost 1 base, J lost 0 bases, and 13 bases lay in between. This CDR3 contains 17 residues. This CDR3 is CASSQVDMGFSGNTIYF. Written as DNA, the CDR3 is TGCGCCAGCAGCCAAGTGGACATGGGTTTCTCTGGAAACACCATATATTTT.

The sample holds one count of this clone. DNA of the CDR3: TGTGCCAGTAGTAACGGCGGGGGCGGCACAGATACGCAGTATTTT. It yields the protein CASSNGGGGTDTQYF. The rearrangement joins TRBV19 to TRBJ2-3; D may be TRBD2 (7 bases). Germline loops: CDR1 LNHDA, CDR2 SQIVND (reference sequence). This CDR3 has 15 amino acids. The V gene lost 4 bases and the J gene lost 1 base, with 12 bases spanning the gap.

The rearrangement uses TRBV11-2 and TRBJ2-3, with TRBD2 matching over 15 bases. Germline CDR1 and CDR2: SGHAT and FQNNGV. The length of the CDR3 is 19 residues. J gave up 6 bases and V 6 bases, and 16 bases lay outside the gene matches. The CDR3 region is CASRISLPGLAGGMDTQYF. CDR3 nucleotides: TGTGCCAGCAGGATCTCTCTTCCGGGACTAGCGGGAGGAATGGATACGCAGTATTTT.

The rearrangement links TRBV4-1 to TRBJ2-1; maybe TRBD2 (5 bases). The CDR3 is 15 residues long. CDR1 and CDR2 (germline): MGHRA, YSYEKL. Deletions cut 2 bases from V and 5 bases from J, with 13 bases between. In DNA form, the CDR3 reads TGCGCCAGCAGCCAACTAGGACTGGGGAACAATGAGCAGTTCTTC. Translating it yields CASSQLGLGNNEQFF.

The chain is built from TRBV10-3 and TRBJ2-7; a weak D match, TRBD1 (5 bases). Germline V lookup: CDR1 ENHRY, CDR2 SYGVKD. The CDR3 extends over 12 amino acids. Between the trimmed V and J ends, which lost 3 bases and 7 bases, there was a span of 10 bases. CDR3 sequence reads: CAISDPDKEQYF. DNA of the CDR3: TGTGCCATCAGTGACCCGGACAAGGAGCAGTACTTC.

V and J are TRBV4-2 and TRBJ1-2; no clear D gene. The V gene's germline CDR1 is LGHNA and CDR2 YNFKEQ. CDR3 length: 16 residues. V dropped 0 bases and J dropped 5 bases, with 16 bases sitting between them. The CDR3 DNA sequence: TGTGCCAGCAGCCAAGACCTCGGCGCGAGACTGTATGGCTACACCTTC. Translating it yields CASSQDLGARLYGYTF.

CDR3 residues: CASSLRIPNNEQFF. The CDR3, as DNA: TGTGCCAGCAGTTTGCGGATCCCAAACAATGAGCAGTTCTTC. The rearrangement joins TRBV27 to TRBJ2-1; no reliable D call. The CDR3 length is 14 residues. V was shortened by 3 bases and J by 5 bases, with 11 bases between the two germline ends. CDR1 is MNHEY and CDR2 is SMNVEV in the germline V gene (reference sequence).

CDR3: CASTWERSQYF. Here the CDR3 DNA reads TGTGCCAGCACCTGGGAGAGGAGCCAGTACTTC. This rearrangement joins TRBV28 to TRBJ2-5; possible D gene TRBD2, 5 bases. The length of the CDR3 is 11 residues. The V gene lost 7 bases and the J gene lost 10 bases, with 13 bases spanning the gap. The germline gives CDR1 MDHEN, CDR2 SYDVKM.

This chain connects TRBV6-6 to TRBJ1-6; 7 bases match TRBD1. The CDR3 runs to 14 residues. Trimming at V came to 8 bases and at J to 5 bases, leaving 6 bases not matched to a gene. The germline V gene encodes CDR1 MNHNY and CDR2 SVGAGI (reference sequence). The CDR3 sequence: CASSSGTDNSPLHF. CDR3 coding DNA: TGTGCCAGCTCCTCCGGGACAGATAATTCACCCCTCCACTTT.

This clone was counted once. The V gene is TRBV5-1, the J gene TRBJ2-1, with no clear D. V was cut by 0 bases and J by 5 bases, with 6 bases left in between. The CDR3 runs 13 residues. Germline CDR1 is SGHRS and CDR2 is YFSETQ. CDR3: CASSLGINNEQFF. In DNA form, the CDR3 reads TGCGCCAGCAGCTTGGGTATAAACAATGAGCAGTTCTTC.

The chain joins TRBV11-3 to TRBJ2-3; 7 bases align to TRBD1. The germline gives CDR1 SGHNT, CDR2 YENEEA. The CDR3 contains 16 residues. Trimming removed 5 bases from V and 0 bases from J; junction bases left unmatched: 8. The chain's CDR3 is CASSLSQGPSTDTQYF. For the CDR3, the DNA is TGTGCCAGCAGCCTTTCACAGGGGCCAAGCACAGATACGCAGTATTTT.

The rearrangement uses TRBV30 and TRBJ2-6; tentatively, D is TRBD1 (6 bases). Trimming shortened V by 4 bases and J by 2 bases, and 12 bases separated the two germline ends. The length of the CDR3 is 15 residues. CDR1 and CDR2 (germline): GTSNPN, SVGIG (reference sequence). CDR3 coding DNA: TGTGCCTGGACAGGGGTGTGGGCTGGGGCCAACGTCCTGACTTTC. It yields the protein CAWTGVWAGANVLTF.

The genes are TRBV9 and TRBJ1-1, with 9 bases that match TRBD1. Germline V gives CDR1 SGDLS, CDR2 YYNGEE. V trimming: 3 bases; J trimming: 11 bases; junction bases outside the gene matches: 8. The CDR3 contains 13 residues. The CDR3 region is CASSGGQGFAAFF. The CDR3 DNA reads TGTGCCAGCAGCGGGGGACAGGGTTTCGCGGCTTTCTTT. The variable domain in full, completed from reference TRBV9 and TRBJ1-1, reads DSGVTQTPKHLITATGQRVTLRCSPRSGDLSVYWYQQSLDQGLQFLIQYYNGEERAKGNILERFSAQQFPDLHSELNLSSLELGDSALYFCASSGGQGFAAFFGQGTRLTVV.

A remark on this clone: Relative to the germline gene, one junction end is altered; a read error may explain this. V and J are TRBV7-7 and TRBJ2-5, with 7 positions matching TRBD1. Germline V gene sequence: CDR1 SSHAT, CDR2 FNYEAQ (reference sequence). This CDR3 is 15 amino acids long. CDR3 bases: TGTGCTAGCAGCTTAGTAGGGACAGCACAAGAGACCCAGTACTTC. Translated: CASSLVGTAQETQYF.

V usage is TRBV19 and J usage is TRBJ1-2; 9 nucleotides align to TRBD1. This CDR3 has 14 amino acids. Germline-derived CDR1 and CDR2 are LNHDA and SQIVND (reference sequence). The V segment lost 5 bases and the J segment 4 bases; nucleotides outside the gene matches: 5. The CDR3 is CASSVQGAGYGYTF. The CDR3, as DNA: TGTGCCAGTAGTGTACAGGGGGCTGGCTATGGCTACACCTTC.

This clone was counted once. The V gene is TRBV4-1, the J gene TRBJ1-1; 7 positions agree with TRBD1. Per germline, CDR1 MGHRA and CDR2 YSYEKL. After removal of 5 bases from V and 2 bases from J, the junction contained 5 bases not matched to a gene. This CDR3 spans 14 amino acids. DNA for the CDR3: TGCGCCAGCAGCTACGACAGGGCTAACACTGAAGCTTTCTTT. Amino acid sequence: CASSYDRANTEAFF.

The rearrangement uses TRBV5-5 and TRBJ1-1; TRBD1 aligns across 9 bases. Germline CDR1 and CDR2: SGHKS and YYEKEE (reference sequence). The CDR3 totals 15 residues. V was clipped by 2 bases and J by 7 bases; unmatched bases: 9. The DNA of the CDR3 is TGTGCCAGCAGCTTTCTTGGACAGGGGTTCGGTGAAGCTTTCTTT. It encodes CASSFLGQGFGEAFF.

The chain employs TRBV4-3 and TRBJ1-2, with TRBD1 matching 10 bases. The germline V gene encodes CDR1 LGHNA and CDR2 YSLEER. Trimming at V came to 0 bases and at J to 2 bases, leaving 3 bases not matched to a gene. This CDR3 is 16 amino acids long. The CDR3 nucleotides are TGCGCCAGCAGCCAAGATGTGGGACAGGGGAACTATGGCTACACCTTC. This sequence encodes CASSQDVGQGNYGYTF.

In its sample, this clone was seen once. The chain employs TRBV28 and TRBJ1-4; no clear D gene. The germline gives CDR1 MDHEN, CDR2 SYDVKM. Trimming took 7 bases from V and 5 from J, leaving 11 bases between them. The CDR3 sequence is 13 residues long. The CDR3 DNA reads as TGTGCCAGCACGGCAGGAACAAATGAAAAACTGTTTTTT. It yields the protein CASTAGTNEKLFF.

A remark on this clone: The same CDR3 is also encoded by other DNA sequences in this sample. The V call is TRBV7-3, the J call TRBJ2-1, with D maybe TRBD1 (5 bases). V lost 2 bases to trimming and J lost 4 bases, with 6 bases between them. The germline V gene has CDR1 SGHTA and CDR2 FQGTGA. The CDR3 extends over 13 amino acids. The CDR3 DNA reads TGTGCCAGCAGCTTAGACAGATACAATGAGCAGTTCTTC. Protein: CASSLDRYNEQFF.

The CDR3 nucleotides are TGTGCCAGCAGTTTGATAGGGGGCTGGGGCTACACCTTC. It codes for CASSLIGGWGYTF. The chain joins TRBV12-3 or TRBV12-4 to TRBJ1-2; 7 positions match TRBD1. J was trimmed by 8 bases and V by 3 bases; bases with no gene match: 6. The CDR3 covers 13 residues.

The J gene is TRBJ2-2, the V gene TRBV19; D unclear. V was shortened by 3 bases and J by 6 bases, with 5 bases between the two germline ends. Germline CDR1 and CDR2: LNHDA and SQIVND (reference sequence). This CDR3 region has 12 residues. Here the CDR3 DNA reads TGTGCCAGTAGTATCCAGTCCGGGGAGCTGTTTTTT. Protein product: CASSIQSGELFF.